This T cell receptor beta chain was identified during a study of shared clonotypes between healthy human individuals. Across the whole study: Donors, aged 18 to 49, were a couple of women and a few men. CD4 naive and memory got three plates each, CD8 naive two, CD8 memory one.

Study conclusions and caveats: Specimens sampled were limited to blood, with tissue repertoires likely differing.

With regard to this clone: Its antigen is currently unknown. One end of the junction does not line up with germline, which may come from a read error.

The healthy adult donors were HIV-negative and reported no recent acute infections or vaccinations. Profiled with immunoSEQ multiplex PCR; TCRdb holds only in-frame clones, not every one. This table has about a million clones, about 80% appearing once. This receptor was identified in a young man in good health. Some clones in this sample may be carry-over from other donors' samples. The sample taken for sequencing was memory CD4+ T cells from PBMCs. Subset given: CD45RA-negative fraction.

The CDR3 sequence is CGVGAGRDKATF. CDR3 nucleotide sequence: TGCGGCGTTGGGGCTGGGAGGGATAAGGCCACCTTC. V is TRBV29-1 and J is TRBJ1-2; the D gene is possibly TRBD1 (5 bases). From germline, CDR1 is SQVTM and CDR2 ANQGSEA. This CDR3 contains 12 residues.